The T cell receptor (beta chain) under discussion was sequenced for a study of immune heterogeneity within non-small cell lung tumors. Findings of the study overall: A moderate but significant correlation was observed between local T-cell clonality and local tumor mutational burden (R around 0.32).

Bulk tumor genomic DNA, 500 to 600 ng per sample, was used as template. Multiple widely separated biopsies were taken from each primary tumor at surgery. Before undergoing curative surgery, patients had newly diagnosed non-small cell lung cancer that was untreated. A word on this clonotype: What it recognizes is unknown.

TCR beta CDR3 amplification used multiplex PCR with 32 V and 13 J primers. TCRdb analysed the multiplex PCR reads with MiXCR anew, one entry per CDR3 protein. The sample consists of over 9,000 distinct CDR3 sequences, roughly 26% of them appearing once. Losses at the gene ends were 6 bases for V and 2 bases for J; bases not matched to a gene: 4. Germline CDR1 and CDR2: SQVTM and ANQGSEA. The CDR3 contains 14 residues. The source is a man in his fifties with non-small cell lung cancer. The specimen was lung tumor tissue. The V gene is TRBV29-1, the J gene TRBJ2-5, with 12 positions matching TRBD2. The CDR3 DNA sequence: TGCAGCGTCGCAGGGACTAGCGGGCAAGAGACCCAGTACTTC. Its protein product is CSVAGTSGQETQYF.